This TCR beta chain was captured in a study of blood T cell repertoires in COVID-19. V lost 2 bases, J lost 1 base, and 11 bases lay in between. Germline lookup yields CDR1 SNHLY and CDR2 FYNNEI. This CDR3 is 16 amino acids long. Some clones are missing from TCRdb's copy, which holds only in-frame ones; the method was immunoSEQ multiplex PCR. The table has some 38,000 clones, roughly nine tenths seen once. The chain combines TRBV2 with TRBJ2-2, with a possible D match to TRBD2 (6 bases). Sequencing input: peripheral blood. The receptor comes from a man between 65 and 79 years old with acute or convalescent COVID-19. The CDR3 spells CASSEQSGLNTGELFF. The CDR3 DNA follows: TGTGCCAGCAGTGAACAAAGCGGGTTGAACACCGGGGAGCTGTTTTTT. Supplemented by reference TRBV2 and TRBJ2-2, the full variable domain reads EPEVTQTPSHQVTQMGQEVILRCVPISNHLYFYWYRQILGQKVEFLVSFYNNEISEKSEIFDDQFSVERPDGSNFTLKIRSTKLEDSAMYFCASSEQSGLNTGELFFGEGSRLTVL.